This TCR beta chain was observed in a study of beta chain features in type 1 diabetes (dated by TCRdb to 2016 to 2018). General notes on the study: Mean age, gender distribution, total cell number and subset yield were not different between patients and healthy donors. A total of 85 million to 110 million sorted cells were examined across all samples, and RNA yield correlated strongly with the number of cells per subset. In the study, TCRB repertoires of sorted circulating CD4+ T cell subsets from recently diagnosed type 1 diabetes patients were compared with those of matched healthy donors. Regulatory and stem cell-like memory subsets were obtained from only 8 patients and roughly eight healthy donors, while naive and central memory subsets were obtained from all 28 donors.

What the work shows at the level of the full study, not this receptor alone: HLA sub-analyses involved small numbers of individuals, so any influence of HLA type on TCRB rearrangement remained unresolved. At VDJ recombination sites, patients with type 1 diabetes made fewer insertions and deleted more nucleotides, a pattern implying thymic rearrangement abnormalities. PCR may preferentially amplify shorter templates, but because patient and control samples were amplified and corrected together, any resulting skew would affect both groups equally. Sequencing cDNA rather than genomic DNA could over-represent highly expressing activated cells, although activation and CD3 levels did not differ between groups. A moderate but significant shortening of TCRB CDR3 length was observed in type 1 diabetes patients in all four CD4+ subsets. Naive, central memory and regulatory TCRB repertoires appeared to be more similar among patients than among healthy donors.

This clone was recorded a few times. It has no known antigen specificity. Base qualities are not provided; no much larger clone lies one nucleotide away. Each donor gave one peripheral blood draw, about 100 mL on average, collected into heparinised tubes. A BD FACSAria II was used to sort naive, central memory, regulatory and stem cell-like memory CD4+ T cells with a panel that included CD45RO, CCR7, CD25, CD127, CD95 and CD27. A purity above 98% was achieved for all sorted populations. PBMCs were separated immediately by Lymphoprep density gradient centrifugation and were stained directly, without being cultured. So that batch effects would be minimized, each experiment stained and sorted samples in pairs, pairing one healthy donor with one patient. The entire amount of isolated RNA was reverse transcribed using the High Capacity cDNA Reverse Transcription Kit, so the sequenced TCRB transcripts were expressed ones. Deep immunoSEQ sequencing was performed on naive, central memory and regulatory T cell samples, with an average of about 3.57 million total reads per sample. Sorted cells were lysed in RLT buffer, and RNA was extracted using DNase-treated RNeasy Micro or Mini kits according to cell number. To prevent cross-contamination, every cell subset was processed on its own, while patient and healthy donor samples were processed together. TCRB sequences were amplified from cDNA with the immunoSEQ multiplex PCR, producing 87-bp fragments spanning the CDR3 region. Amplicons were sequenced on the Illumina HiSeq platform. The study's processing was this. Synthetic template baselines were used to correct PCR bias computationally, reads within Hamming distance 2 were collapsed together, and singletons that could not be merged were discarded. Reads were aligned against IMGT so that V, D and J genes, CDR3 length and insertions or deletions at six rearrangement sites could be assigned. Within each subset, clonotype counts were normalized to sorted cell number, and only after that were true diversity and Gini coefficients computed with the tcR R package. The overlap coefficient, calculated on TCRB nucleotide sequences, was used to measure repertoire sharing. As a proxy for the pre-selection repertoire, out-of-frame TCRB sequences from naive cells were analyzed. Imported from immuneACCESS, the table was reduced by TCRdb to in-frame sequences with V and J called. These copies leave out some clones; in studies compared against another copy, an unresolved V gene accounts for under half, and the cause of the remainder is not known. V and J calls and clone size come straight from that table; D and trimming were deduced from the DNA. In all, the sample holds over 600,000 clones, and roughly an eighth of those were seen once. More than 0.09% of the sample belongs to the ten largest clones.

The clonotype was recovered from a man aged 30 to 45 with type 1 diabetes. The specimen was naive CD4+ T cells from blood. This specimen's cell subset or site label, interpreted: true naive CD4+ T cells.

The DNA reads TGTGCCTCCAAGGGGTACGGCAATCAGCCCCAGCATTTT. Its coded protein is CASKGYGNQPQHF. The chain employs TRBV28 and TRBJ1-5; the D region possibly corresponds to TRBD1 (5 bases align). In the germline V gene, CDR1 corresponds to MDHEN and CDR2 to SYDVKM. V sheds 11 bases and J sheds 2 bases, leaving 13 bases between their ends. CDR3 length: 13 amino acids, cysteine to phenylalanine. Kept here is only the CDR3 DNA, which spans 39 bases and is read in frame from base 1.